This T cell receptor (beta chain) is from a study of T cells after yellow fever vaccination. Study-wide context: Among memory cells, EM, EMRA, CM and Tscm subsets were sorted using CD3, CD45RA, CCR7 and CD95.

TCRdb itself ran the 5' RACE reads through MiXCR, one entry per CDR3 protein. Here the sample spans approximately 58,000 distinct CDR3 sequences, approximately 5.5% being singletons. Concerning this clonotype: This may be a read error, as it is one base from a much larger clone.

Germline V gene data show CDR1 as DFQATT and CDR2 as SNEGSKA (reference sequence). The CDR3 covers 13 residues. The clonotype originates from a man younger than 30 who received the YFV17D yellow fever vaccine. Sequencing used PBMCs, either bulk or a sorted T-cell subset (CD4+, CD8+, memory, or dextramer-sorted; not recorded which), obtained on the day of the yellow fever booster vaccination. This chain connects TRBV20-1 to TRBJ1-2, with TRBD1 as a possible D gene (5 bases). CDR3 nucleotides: TGCAGGGCTAGGACGGGGGAGAGCTATGGCTACACCTTC. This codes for CRARTGESYGYTF.